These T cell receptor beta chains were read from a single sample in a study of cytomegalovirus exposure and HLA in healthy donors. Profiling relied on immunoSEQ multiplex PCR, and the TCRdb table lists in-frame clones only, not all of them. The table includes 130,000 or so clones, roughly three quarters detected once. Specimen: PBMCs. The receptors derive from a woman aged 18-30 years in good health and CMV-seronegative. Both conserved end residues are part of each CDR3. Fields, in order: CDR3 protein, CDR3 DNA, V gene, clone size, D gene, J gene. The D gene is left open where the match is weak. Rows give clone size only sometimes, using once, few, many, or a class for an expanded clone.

CDR3: CASSPPRDSAQPQHF
DNA: TGTGCCAGCAGCCCTCCCCGGGACAGCGCGCAGCCCCAGCATTTT
V: TRBV6-1
size: many
D: TRBD1
J: TRBJ1-5

CDR3: CASSQPGQGAPGANVLTF
DNA: TGCGCCAGCAGCCAGCCGGGACAGGGGGCCCCTGGGGCCAACGTCCTGACTTTC
V: TRBV4-1
size: -
D: TRBD1
J: TRBJ2-6

CDR3: CASSQGANDYEQYF
DNA: TGCGCCAGCAGCCAGGGGGCTAACGACTACGAGCAGTACTTC
V: TRBV4-1
size: -
D: -
J: TRBJ2-7

CDR3: CVSSLVSERELGETQYF
DNA: TGTGTCAGCAGCTTAGTATCAGAGCGGGAGCTTGGAGAGACCCAGTACTTC
V: TRBV7-6
size: -
D: TRBD2
J: TRBJ2-5

CDR3: CAWSDIGGVHEQYF
DNA: TGTGCCTGGAGTGATATAGGGGGCGTCCACGAGCAGTACTTC
V: TRBV30
size: -
D: TRBD1
J: TRBJ2-7

CDR3: CSVARDSYEQYF
DNA: TGCAGCGTTGCGAGAGACAGCTACGAGCAGTACTTC
V: TRBV29-1
size: -
D: -
J: TRBJ2-7

CDR3: CASSLRENTEAFF
DNA: TGTGCCAGCAGCTTACGAGAGAACACTGAAGCTTTCTTT
V: TRBV7-9
size: few
D: -
J: TRBJ1-1

CDR3: CASSYGAETQYF
DNA: TGTGCCAGCAGTTACGGGGCCGAGACCCAGTACTTC
V: TRBV6-5
size: -
D: -
J: TRBJ2-5

CDR3: CAWSFSVGSGGSEQFF
DNA: TGTGCCTGGAGTTTTTCGGTTGGTAGCGGGGGAAGTGAGCAGTTCTTC
V: TRBV30
size: -
D: TRBD2
J: TRBJ2-1

CDR3: CASNRLAGAGANVLTF
DNA: TGCGCCAGCAACCGACTAGCGGGAGCTGGGGCCAACGTCCTGACTTTC
V: TRBV5-1
size: -
D: TRBD2
J: TRBJ2-6

CDR3: CASRNRDSGNTIYF
DNA: TGTGCCAGCAGAAACAGGGACTCTGGAAACACCATATATTTT
V: TRBV6-6
size: -
D: -
J: TRBJ1-3

CDR3: CASSSGQGAYMVETQYF
DNA: TGTGCCAGCAGCTCCGGACAGGGGGCCTATATGGTGGAGACCCAGTACTTC
V: TRBV7-6
size: -
D: TRBD1
J: TRBJ2-5

CDR3: CATSIESRYYGYTF
DNA: TGTGCCACCAGCATAGAGTCGAGATACTATGGCTACACCTTC
V: TRBV15
size: -
D: -
J: TRBJ1-2

CDR3: CARRRLAGGHGETQYF
DNA: TGTGCCAGAAGGCGACTAGCGGGAGGCCATGGAGAGACCCAGTACTTC
V: TRBV5-3
size: -
D: TRBD2
J: TRBJ2-5

CDR3: CAWSVTGASYGYTF
DNA: TGTGCCTGGAGCGTTACAGGAGCATCCTATGGCTACACCTTC
V: TRBV30
size: -
D: -
J: TRBJ1-2

CDR3: CASRMSQGPDTQYF
DNA: TGTGCCAGCAGGATGTCCCAGGGTCCAGATACGCAGTATTTT
V: TRBV6-5
size: -
D: -
J: TRBJ2-3

CDR3: CASSTRNTEAFF
DNA: TGTGCCAGTAGTACCAGGAACACTGAAGCTTTCTTT
V: TRBV19
size: once
D: -
J: TRBJ1-1

CDR3: CASSLATSDLTDTQYF
DNA: TGCGCCAGCAGCTTGGCCACTAGCGATCTGACAGATACGCAGTATTTT
V: TRBV5-1
size: -
D: TRBD2
J: TRBJ2-3

CDR3: CSAERRDRHTEAFF
DNA: TGCAGCGCCGAGCGGAGGGATCGGCACACTGAAGCTTTCTTT
V: TRBV29-1
size: once
D: -
J: TRBJ1-1

CDR3: CATSRVQGFRGYTF
DNA: TGTGCCACCAGCAGGGTACAGGGATTTCGGGGCTACACCTTC
V: TRBV15
size: -
D: -
J: TRBJ1-2

CDR3: CASSLRSGATRNNEQFF
DNA: TGTGCCAGCAGCTTAAGGTCAGGCGCGACCAGGAACAATGAGCAGTTCTTC
V: TRBV11-3
size: -
D: -
J: TRBJ2-1

CDR3: CASAPGTGYQETQYF
DNA: TGTGCCAGCGCCCCCGGGACAGGCTACCAAGAGACCCAGTACTTC
V: TRBV11-3
size: -
D: TRBD1
J: TRBJ2-5

CDR3: CASSEGRGDNQHF
DNA: TGTGCCAGCAGTGAAGGCAGGGGAGACAACCAGCATTTT
V: TRBV6-1
size: few
D: -
J: TRBJ1-5

CDR3: CASSLGQGGTEAFF
DNA: TGTGCCAGCAGCTTAGGGCAGGGAGGGACTGAAGCTTTCTTT
V: TRBV5-4
size: once
D: -
J: TRBJ1-1

CDR3: CASSSTGAIEAFF
DNA: TGTGCCAGCAGCTCGACAGGGGCCATTGAAGCTTTCTTT
V: TRBV6-5
size: -
D: TRBD1
J: TRBJ1-1

CDR3: CASSPGTEYYEQYF
DNA: TGTGCCAGCAGTCCCGGGACAGAGTATTACGAGCAGTACTTC
V: TRBV28
size: once
D: TRBD1
J: TRBJ2-7

CDR3: CASTPGFTGELFF
DNA: TGTGCCAGCACTCCGGGGTTCACCGGGGAGCTGTTTTTT
V: TRBV25-1
size: once
D: -
J: TRBJ2-2

CDR3: CASSLDMSGELFF
DNA: TGCGCCAGCAGCTTGGACATGTCCGGGGAGCTGTTTTTT
V: TRBV5-1
size: -
D: -
J: TRBJ2-2

CDR3: CASEPQTVREKLFF
DNA: TGTGCCAGCGAACCACAGACCGTAAGGGAAAAACTGTTTTTT
V: TRBV2
size: -
D: -
J: TRBJ1-4

CDR3: CASSLGLASSYEQYF
DNA: TGTGCCAGCAGCCTGGGACTCGCTAGCTCCTACGAGCAGTACTTC
V: TRBV14
size: few
D: -
J: TRBJ2-7

CDR3: CASSILIGGVAGELFF
DNA: TGTGCCAGCAGCATCCTAATTGGAGGAGTAGCCGGGGAGCTGTTTTTT
V: TRBV7-2
size: -
D: -
J: TRBJ2-2

CDR3: CASRPSSGIGTDTQYF
DNA: TGTGCCAGTAGGCCGTCTAGCGGGATTGGCACAGATACGCAGTATTTT
V: TRBV19
size: -
D: TRBD2
J: TRBJ2-3

CDR3: CASSEGSAPNTEAFF
DNA: TGTGCCAGCAGTGAAGGATCAGCGCCGAACACTGAAGCTTTCTTT
V: TRBV6-1
size: -
D: -
J: TRBJ1-1

CDR3: CASRRGDRLLDTEAFF
DNA: TGTGCCAGCAGGCGCGGGGACCGATTATTGGACACTGAAGCTTTCTTT
V: TRBV5-4
size: -
D: -
J: TRBJ1-1

CDR3: CSVTGTSGGSHLYNEQFF
DNA: TGCAGCGTCACCGGGACTAGCGGGGGGAGCCACCTCTACAATGAGCAGTTCTTC
V: TRBV29-1
size: -
D: TRBD2
J: TRBJ2-1

CDR3: CASSPSGGYGYTF
DNA: TGTGCCAGCTCACCCTCAGGGGGATATGGCTACACCTTC
V: TRBV18
size: -
D: TRBD1
J: TRBJ1-2

CDR3: CASRTQGLNTEAFF
DNA: TGTGCCAGCCGAACCCAGGGGCTGAACACTGAAGCTTTCTTT
V: TRBV7-9
size: once
D: -
J: TRBJ1-1

CDR3: CASRTSGTGRYEQFF
DNA: TGTGCCAGCCGGACCTCCGGGACAGGGAGGTATGAGCAGTTCTTC
V: TRBV6-5
size: once
D: TRBD1
J: TRBJ2-1

CDR3: CASSAGDSIQYF
DNA: TGTGCCAGCAGTGCTGGAGACAGCATTCAGTACTTC
V: TRBV6-5
size: -
D: -
J: TRBJ2-4

CDR3: CASSSTLAGGGPYEQYF
DNA: TGTGCCAGCAGCTCCACTTTAGCGGGAGGGGGGCCCTACGAGCAGTACTTC
V: TRBV7-9
size: -
D: TRBD2
J: TRBJ2-7

CDR3: CASGTGIGAGELFF
DNA: TGTGCCAGCGGTACAGGGATAGGAGCCGGGGAGCTGTTTTTT
V: TRBV27
size: -
D: -
J: TRBJ2-2

CDR3: CAWRVRLETQYF
DNA: TGTGCCTGGCGGGTCCGGTTGGAGACCCAGTACTTC
V: TRBV30
size: -
D: -
J: TRBJ2-5

CDR3: CSVELAVETSNEQFF
DNA: TGCAGCGTTGAACTCGCCGTCGAGACTAGCAATGAGCAGTTCTTC
V: TRBV29-1
size: -
D: -
J: TRBJ2-1

CDR3: CASSQLLADYTDTQYF
DNA: TGCGCCAGCAGCCAACTACTAGCGGACTACACAGATACGCAGTATTTT
V: TRBV4-1
size: -
D: TRBD2
J: TRBJ2-3

CDR3: CAISSLTGEAFF
DNA: TGTGCCATCAGTTCCCTGACAGGTGAAGCTTTCTTT
V: TRBV10-3
size: -
D: -
J: TRBJ1-1

CDR3: CACRGGTEAFF
DNA: TGTGCCTGCAGAGGGGGCACTGAAGCTTTCTTT
V: TRBV27
size: once
D: -
J: TRBJ1-1

CDR3: CASQGQAGNTIYF
DNA: TGTGCCAGCCAGGGACAGGCTGGAAACACCATATATTTT
V: TRBV2
size: -
D: TRBD1
J: TRBJ1-3

CDR3: CASSKGGDSYNEQFF
DNA: TGTGCCAGCAGTAAGGGAGGCGACTCCTACAATGAGCAGTTCTTC
V: TRBV6-1
size: -
D: -
J: TRBJ2-1

CDR3: CASSYSTGTTEAFF
DNA: TGTGCCAGCAGTTACTCGACGGGTACCACTGAAGCTTTCTTT
V: TRBV6-5
size: -
D: -
J: TRBJ1-1